The T cell receptor (beta chain) described here comes from a study of T cells after yellow fever vaccination (dated by TCRdb to about 2019). The study in broad terms: The SMART-Seq v4 Ultra Low Input RNA kit was used to prepare libraries from fractions with low cell numbers. Two healthy male donors, one aged 18 to 30 and one aged 30 to 40 years, were included in the cohort. Bulk PBMC replicates and cell subsets were isolated from blood drawn at multiple timepoints before and after both primary and secondary immunization. To follow T-cell clones before and after primary and booster YFV17D yellow fever vaccination, bulk TCR alpha and beta repertoires were sequenced over time. The study at large found these results: Compared with the primary T-cell response, the secondary T-cell response was faster but weaker, reaching its peak on day 5 rather than on day 15. Because the study included only a couple of donors, the extent to which the findings can be generalized is limited. Because abundant contaminating clonotypes from the bulk population could be contained in FACS-sorted repertoires, computational filtering was required. After the booster, most clones that had expanded after primary vaccination were detected again (around 95% of CD4 and around 88% of CD8), suggesting broad maintenance of memory. A small share of clonotypes was detected in both CD4 and CD8 compartments, with the overlap likely arising from convergent recombination.

This clonotype was detected a few times. Its cognate antigen has yet to be identified. Base qualities were left out, and no much larger clone turns up one base away. The CDR3 runs 14 residues from the cysteine to the phenylalanine. Only the CDR3 portion is preserved as DNA: 42 bases, with reading frame beginning at the first base. The germline V end is reduced by 6 bases and the J end by 5 bases; junction bases left unmatched: 4. From the germline V gene, CDR1 is ENHRY and CDR2 is SYGVKD. What the treatment or condition label conveys for this sample: live attenuated yellow fever vaccine strain. A standard Ficoll-Paque protocol was used to isolate PBMCs from peripheral blood. Dynabeads CD4 and CD8 positive selection kits were used to isolate CD4 and CD8 T-cell fractions. RNA was extracted with TriZol from bulk PBMCs, CD4 and CD8 fractions, and dextramer-positive and dextramer-negative fractions. Synthesis of TCR cDNA relied on 5'RACE template switching, a step that introduced a universal primer site along with unique molecular identifiers. Priming for cDNA synthesis came from both the TCR alpha and TCR beta constant segments. Library amplification used two PCR steps, and the second PCR step added sample barcodes and sequencing adapters. Libraries were sequenced on Illumina HiSeq 2500 (2x100 bp) or NovaSeq (2x150 bp). Turning to the authors' computational methods: MIGEC handled demultiplexing of reads and collapsing into UMI consensus sequences, while MiXCR performed V(D)J alignment. Clonotypes responding to the vaccine were identified with edgeR on replicate PBMC samples, with the criteria of FDR below 0.01 and a log2 fold change above 5 up to day 15. Each bulk clonotype was labeled CD4 or CD8 based on which sequenced repertoire, CD4 or CD8, contained the clonotype at higher abundance. Clones were called with MiXCR by TCRdb after fastp trimmed the public reads at Q25, and only in-frame beta chains were retained. CDR3 protein duplicates are merged, each entry listing the most common genes and DNA. For this entry, the V and J calls and clone size follow TCRdb and not the study's own pipeline. For this sample the table gives about 210,000 distinct CDR3 sequences, of which 6% to 8% were detected only once. Approximately 0.99% of the sample lies in the top ten.

The receptor comes from a man aged 25-40 years who received the YFV17D yellow fever vaccine. The starting material was CD4+ T cells sorted from PBMCs, obtained on the day of the yellow fever booster vaccination. Recombination linked TRBV10-3 to TRBJ2-7, with 13 junctional bases fitting TRBD2. The CDR3 reads as follows: CAIRRTSGSDEQYF. The nucleotide sequence reads TGTGCCATCAGGCGGACTAGCGGGAGCGACGAGCAGTACTTC.